These 5 T cell receptor beta chains share one sample of origin, sequenced in a study of blood T cell repertoires in COVID-19. Profiling relied on immunoSEQ multiplex PCR, and the TCRdb table lists in-frame clones only, not all of them. The data show roughly 380,000 clones, more than 70% seen once. The specimen sequenced was PBMCs or T cells enriched from blood (not recorded which). The receptors shown here come from a woman in her thirties who had been exposed to COVID-19.

The V call is TRBV20-1, the J call TRBJ1-1; no reliable D call. This CDR3 contains 9 residues. The germline V gene encodes CDR1 DFQATT and CDR2 SNEGSKA (reference sequence). This CDR3 is CGGRTEAFF. CDR3 coding DNA: TGCGGAGGACGGACTGAAGCTTTCTTT.

J is TRBJ1-1 and V is TRBV19; D gene ambiguous. The CDR3 runs to 14 residues. V gave up 7 bases and J gave up 3 bases, with 15 bases separating them. Germline V gene sequence: CDR1 LNHDA, CDR2 SQIVND (reference sequence). CDR3 residues: CASTGPAGDTEAFF. The CDR3 DNA sequence: TGTGCCAGTACAGGACCCGCCGGGGACACTGAAGCTTTCTTT.

The chain links TRBV6-2 or TRBV6-3 to TRBJ1-2, with 8 bases matching TRBD1. Germline trimming cut 5 bases from V and 5 bases from J; bases unmatched to any gene: 7. CDR1 MNHEY and CDR2 SVGEGT come from the germline V gene. CDR3 length: 14 residues. The CDR3 protein is CASSHHRDRYGYTF. CDR3 sequence (DNA): TGTGCCAGCAGTCACCACCGGGACAGGTATGGCTACACCTTC.

This clone showed up just once. This rearrangement joins TRBV19 to TRBJ2-5, with D possibly TRBD2 on 6 matching bases. CDR3 length: 17 amino acids. The ends were cut back, 6 bases at V and 2 bases at J, with 22 bases in the middle. Germline V gene sequence: CDR1 LNHDA, CDR2 SQIVND (reference sequence). The CDR3, as DNA: TGTGCCAGTAGCGGGAGCCCAGGAAAAGCAGCGCAAGAGACCCAGTACTTC. Encoded protein: CASSGSPGKAAQETQYF. The whole variable domain, remainder taken from reference TRBV19 and TRBJ2-5, is DGGITQSPKYLFRKEGQNVTLSCEQNLNHDAMYWYRQDPGQGLRLIYYSQIVNDFQKGDIAEGYSVSREKKESFPLTVTSAQKNPTAFYLCASSGSPGKAAQETQYFGPGTRLLVL.

This chain joins TRBV27 and TRBJ2-7, with 8 bases identical to TRBD2. The V segment lost 5 bases and the J segment 3 bases; nucleotides outside the gene matches: 12. The CDR3 runs to 16 residues. Germline loops: CDR1 MNHEY, CDR2 SMNVEV (reference sequence). The CDR3 coding sequence is TGTGCCAGCAGTCCTCCGGTCGGCGGGAGGCACTACGAGCAGTACTTC. This sequence encodes CASSPPVGGRHYEQYF.